The clone carrying this TCR beta chain was observed a few times. The antigen remains undetermined. This CDR3 is 14 amino acids long. With V trimmed by 9 bases and J by 2 bases, 9 bases remained unmatched. Calling Graves' hyperthyroidism stable meant ophthalmopathy did not progress within 18 months. This sample was included in a study of T cells in Graves' hyperthyroidism and ophthalmopathy. Overall study results and limits: In the blood, most expanded thyroid clonotypes above 0.001 appeared as well. By a 13 V-J model, ophthalmopathy was set apart from stable hyperthyroidism.

Regions amplified from RNA transcripts were the TCR beta CDR3 regions. An initial round of RT-PCR targeting the TCR CDR3 relied on the HTBI primer set. TCRdb reprocessed the multiplex PCR reads via MiXCR and lists one record per CDR3 protein. This sample has about 480,000 distinct CDR3 sequences, with roughly an eighth found just once. This receptor was identified in a woman between 18 and 29 years old with Graves' hyperthyroidism. The rearrangement joins TRBV12-3 or TRBV12-4 to TRBJ1-2; TRBD1 matches 7 bases. The sequencing input was blood. The CDR3 region is CASRSTTGNYGYTF. The CDR3 DNA reads TGTGCCAGTAGATCCACGACAGGGAACTATGGCTACACCTTC.